The 30 T cell receptor beta chains below were found in one sample sequenced in a study of PD-1 blockade in classical Hodgkin lymphoma. Following autologous stem cell transplantation, relapse occurred in every patient, and exposure to brentuximab vedotin varied. Sequenced by immunoSEQ multiplex PCR; TCRdb stores in-frame clones only, minus some. The table lists 40,000 to 55,000 clones, roughly 90% of them singletons. The sample here was peripheral blood mononuclear cells (PBMCs), taken at baseline. Receptors originate from a human donor with classical Hodgkin lymphoma.

The J gene is TRBJ2-1, the V gene TRBV19; TRBD2 aligns across 7 bases. This CDR3 is 16 amino acids long. Losses at the gene ends were 3 bases for V and 2 bases for J; bases not matched to a gene: 7. CDR1 LNHDA and CDR2 SQIVND come from the germline V gene (reference sequence). CDR3 nucleotides: TGTGCCAGTAGTATGCGGGCTAGCGGTACCTACAATGAGCAGTTCTTC. As protein: CASSMRASGTYNEQFF.

V is TRBV19 and J is TRBJ2-7, with TRBD2 identical over 9 bases. The CDR3 has 14 residues. Germline CDR1 reads LNHDA; CDR2 reads SQIVND (reference sequence). Trimming at V came to 4 bases and at J to 0 bases, leaving 1 base not matched to a gene. The CDR3 reads CASSRREGSYEQYF. CDR3 nucleotides: TGTGCCAGTAGTAGGCGGGAGGGCTCCTACGAGCAGTACTTC.

The chain has TRBV28 and TRBJ1-2, with 12 nucleotides matching TRBD1. J lost 6 bases, V lost 3 bases, and 17 bases had no gene match. The germline CDR1 and CDR2 sequences are MDHEN and SYDVKM. The CDR3 is made up of 19 amino acids. The CDR3 nucleotides are TGTGCCAGCAGTTTGTCACCTTGGGGGACAGGGGGCAGAAAGAATGGCTACACCTTC. This sequence encodes CASSLSPWGTGGRKNGYTF.

The chain has TRBV2 and TRBJ2-7, with TRBD1 identical over 10 bases. Unmatched junction bases numbered 8, after V lost 10 bases and J lost 5 bases. The length of the CDR3 is 13 residues. Germline V gene lookup returns CDR1 SNHLY and CDR2 FYNNEI. The CDR3 loop is CANRDRGSHEQYF. The CDR3 DNA follows: TGTGCCAACCGGGACAGGGGTTCCCACGAGCAGTACTTC. Looking up the rest from reference TRBV2 and TRBJ2-7 gives the full variable domain: EPEVTQTPSHQVTQMGQEVILRCVPISNHLYFYWYRQILGQKVEFLVSFYNNEISEKSEIFDDQFSVERPDGSNFTLKIRSTKLEDSAMYFCANRDRGSHEQYFGPGTRLTVT.

V is TRBV28 and J is TRBJ2-5; 8 bases are a match to TRBD1. This CDR3 is 14 amino acids long. Trimming cost V 6 bases and J 5 bases; bases outside gene matches: 8. Germline loops: CDR1 MDHEN, CDR2 SYDVKM. The CDR3 bases are TGTGCCAGCAGCCTCGACAGGGGACGGGAGACCCAGTACTTC. Amino acid sequence: CASSLDRGRETQYF.

The chain recombines TRBV28 with TRBJ2-5; 12 nucleotides align to TRBD2. The CDR3 is made up of 16 amino acids. Germline CDR1 is MDHEN and CDR2 is SYDVKM. J lost 4 bases, V lost 5 bases, and 8 bases had no gene match. Here the CDR3 DNA reads TGTGCCAGCAGTGGGGCGCTAGCGGGAGGGCCAGAGACCCAGTACTTC. It yields the protein CASSGALAGGPETQYF.

The rearrangement uses TRBV5-1 and TRBJ2-1; 7 positions agree with TRBD2. V dropped 5 bases and J dropped 6; count of bases not matched to a gene: 17. The CDR3 has 17 amino acids. Germline loops: CDR1 SGHRS, CDR2 YFSETQ. The CDR3 DNA follows: TGCGCCAGCAGTTTGCTTGCGGGAGCAATTGACTTCAATGAGCAGTTCTTC. Translated, it gives CASSLLAGAIDFNEQFF.

The chain carries TRBV28 and TRBJ2-3; TRBD1 matches at 8 bases. This CDR3 is 14 amino acids long. V gave up 2 bases and J gave up 6 bases; unmatched junction bases: 4. Germline values: CDR1 MDHEN, CDR2 SYDVKM. CDR3 in DNA: TGTGCCAGCAGTTTAGGGGGACAGGCTGATACGCAGTATTTT. This codes for CASSLGGQADTQYF.

The CDR3 loop is CASSPPGGATYNEQFF. As DNA, the CDR3 is TGTGCCAGCAGCCCCCCCGGCGGGGCCACATACAATGAGCAGTTCTTC. The V gene is TRBV5-6, the J gene TRBJ2-1; D may be TRBD2 (6 bases). From germline, CDR1 is SGHDT and CDR2 YYEEEE. V was shortened by 4 bases and J by 4 bases, with 18 bases between the two germline ends. CDR3 size: 16 residues.

The genes are TRBV6-5 and TRBJ1-2; D remains ambiguous. CDR1 MNHEY and CDR2 SVGAGI come from the germline V gene. CDR3 size: 15 residues. V lost 0 bases and J 4 bases, leaving 12 bases between the germline ends. In DNA, the CDR3 is TGTGCCAGCAGTTACTCACCCCGGGAAATCTATGGCTACACCTTC. Translated: CASSYSPREIYGYTF.

The chain couples TRBV7-8 to TRBJ1-5, with TRBD1 matching over 7 bases. J was trimmed by 6 bases and V by 5 bases; bases with no gene match: 16. The length of the CDR3 is 17 residues. Per germline, CDR1 SGHVS and CDR2 FQNEAQ. In DNA form, the CDR3 reads TGTGCCAGCAGCCTACCTGGGATTAACAGGGGCGGTCAGCCCCAGCATTTT. It yields the protein CASSLPGINRGGQPQHF.

CDR3 DNA sequence: TGTGCCAGCAGCTTGTACGGGGACGAGCAGTACTTC. Protein sequence: CASSLYGDEQYF. The J gene is TRBJ2-7, the V gene TRBV5-6; D possibly corresponds to TRBD2 (5 bases). Trimming removed 1 base at V and 5 bases at J, with 7 bases between. The V gene's germline CDR1 is SGHDT and CDR2 YYEEEE. The CDR3 loop spans 12 amino acids.

The rearrangement joins TRBV4-2 to TRBJ2-7, with 9 bases fitting TRBD2. Germline V gives CDR1 LGHNA, CDR2 YNFKEQ. Trimming removed 0 bases from V and 5 bases from J; junction bases left unmatched: 5. The CDR3 extends over 15 amino acids. Written as DNA, the CDR3 is TGTGCCAGCAGCCAAGATTTGTCTAGCGGGAACGAGCAGTACTTC. This codes for CASSQDLSSGNEQYF.

The chain recombines TRBV5-1 with TRBJ2-7, with 7 bases lining up with TRBD2. CDR1 is SGHRS, CDR2 YFSETQ, per germline. This CDR3 has 17 amino acids. Trimming cost V 5 bases and J 0 bases; bases outside gene matches: 14. CDR3 sequence (DNA): TGCGCCAGCAGGCCCCGGGGGGAGTCCCGGGACTCCTACGAGCAGTACTTC. Translated, it gives CASRPRGESRDSYEQYF.

CDR3 amino acids: CASSFYTTGGTEAFF. DNA for the CDR3: TGTGCCAGCAGTTTCTACACCACAGGGGGCACTGAAGCTTTCTTT. The chain joins TRBV6-6 to TRBJ1-1; 8 bases match TRBD1. Per germline, CDR1 MNHNY and CDR2 SVGAGI (reference sequence). V lost 4 bases to trimming and J lost 4 bases; unmatched junction nucleotides: 8. This CDR3 has 15 residues.

The V and J genes are TRBV5-1 and TRBJ2-5, with 11 bases that match TRBD2. Gene TRBJ2-7 matches the end of the DNA better, so the J call may be wrong. This CDR3 has 14 residues. The germline V gene encodes CDR1 SGHRS and CDR2 YFSETQ. In nucleotides, the CDR3 is TGCGCCAGCAGTGGTAGCGGGGGGGCCTACGAGCAGTACTTC. Protein: CASSGSGGAYEQYF.

The genes are TRBV15 and TRBJ2-7; no reliable D call. V lost 0 bases, J lost 0 bases, and 12 bases lay in between. Germline V gives CDR1 LNHNV, CDR2 YYDKDF (reference sequence). This CDR3 is 16 amino acids long. Here the CDR3 reads CATSRDSSAYSYEQYF. The CDR3 DNA reads TGTGCCACCAGCAGAGATTCCTCCGCCTACTCCTACGAGCAGTACTTC.

V gene TRBV27 combines with J gene TRBJ2-7; D ambiguous. Germline V CDR1 and CDR2: MNHEY, SMNVEV (reference sequence). The CDR3 extends over 14 amino acids. Deletions cut 2 bases from V and 5 bases from J, with 13 bases between. CDR3 bases: TGTGCCAGCAGTTTAAGCCTATCAGCTCACGAGCAGTACTTC. The encoded protein is CASSLSLSAHEQYF.

This clone was found once. This rearrangement joins TRBV28 to TRBJ2-7; 8 bases are a match to TRBD2. The CDR3 loop spans 16 amino acids. In germline, CDR1 is MDHEN, CDR2 SYDVKM. J lost 2 bases, V lost 5 bases, and 11 bases had no gene match. This chain's CDR3 is CASSPHGGRTTYEQYF. Written as DNA, the CDR3 is TGTGCCAGCAGTCCTCACGGCGGGAGGACTACCTACGAGCAGTACTTC.

The rearrangement links TRBV27 to TRBJ2-7; D is possibly TRBD1 (6 bases). Trimming shortened V by 7 bases and J by 4 bases, and 20 bases separated the two germline ends. The germline CDR1 and CDR2 sequences are MNHEY and SMNVEV (reference sequence). CDR3 length: 15 amino acids. The CDR3 loop is CASIVGTLKVYEQYF. CDR3 DNA: TGTGCCAGCATCGTCGGGACACTGAAGGTTTACGAGCAGTACTTC.

This chain uses TRBV5-1 with TRBJ2-1; 7 bases fit TRBD2. Germline values: CDR1 SGHRS, CDR2 YFSETQ. The V and J ends lost 4 bases and 6 bases, in that order; junction bases with no gene match: 10. The CDR3 length is 15 residues. DNA of the CDR3: TGCGCCAGCAGCGCGCGGGAGATCCAGTCCAATGAGCAGTTCTTC. This translates into CASSAREIQSNEQFF.

The CDR3 DNA reads TGTGCCAGCAGCCGAAGACTAGCGGGGGACTTGTTCTTC. The encoded protein is CASSRRLAGDLFF. V gene TRBV28 combines with J gene TRBJ2-1; TRBD2 matches 12 bases. Germline V gives CDR1 MDHEN, CDR2 SYDVKM. CDR3 length: 13 residues. V shed 6 bases and J 15 bases; nucleotides not matched to a gene: 9.

The chain combines TRBV5-1 with TRBJ2-1, with no clear D. The CDR3 contains 17 residues. Deletions cut 0 bases from V and 2 bases from J, with 15 bases between. The germline V gene encodes CDR1 SGHRS and CDR2 YFSETQ. As DNA, the CDR3 is TGCGCCAGCAGCTTGGATGGGCACTTTGTTCCCTACAATGAGCAGTTCTTC. This gives the protein CASSLDGHFVPYNEQFF.

This clone was picked up one time. This chain links TRBV4-1 with TRBJ2-7; no firm D call. Per the germline V gene, CDR1 is MGHRA and CDR2 is YSYEKL. The ends were cut back, 5 bases at V and 5 bases at J, with 25 bases in the middle. This CDR3 region has 17 residues. Written as DNA, the CDR3 is TGCGCCAGCAGCGAAGCCGGATTTGGGCGGCCCTTCGACGAGCAGTACTTC. Translation: CASSEAGFGRPFDEQYF.

The chain links TRBV28 to TRBJ2-2, with a possible D match to TRBD2 (6 bases). V lost 3 bases, J lost 7 bases, and 9 bases lay in between. In germline, CDR1 is MDHEN, CDR2 SYDVKM. The CDR3 has 13 amino acids. In DNA form, the CDR3 reads TGTGCCAGCAGTTTCCAGGGAGGCGGGGAGCTGTTTTTT. The encoded protein is CASSFQGGGELFF.

This chain links TRBV27 with TRBJ1-6; D is unclear. Germline CDR1 is MNHEY and CDR2 is SMNVEV (reference sequence). The CDR3 totals 14 residues. The ends were cut back, 4 bases at V and 9 bases at J, with 13 bases in the middle. As DNA, the CDR3 is TGTGCCAGCAGTTCGTCGACTTTCGGTTCACCCCTCCACTTT. Its protein is CASSSSTFGSPLHF.

The rearrangement uses TRBV30 and TRBJ2-1; D possibly corresponds to TRBD1 (5 bases). The V end was cut by 2 bases, the J end by 0 bases, with 14 bases between. The germline V gene has CDR1 GTSNPN and CDR2 SVGIG (reference sequence). This CDR3 has 16 amino acids. CDR3 sequence reads: CAWSNPRGNSYNEQFF. Here the CDR3 DNA reads TGTGCCTGGAGTAATCCAAGGGGTAACTCCTACAATGAGCAGTTCTTC.

CDR3 protein: CASSQGTGNIQYF. The DNA of the CDR3 is TGTGCCAGCAGTCAAGGGACAGGAAACATTCAGTACTTC. The V and J genes are TRBV6-6 and TRBJ2-4, with 8 bases fitting TRBD1. The germline CDR1 and CDR2 sequences are MNHNY and SVGAGI (reference sequence). V was clipped by 5 bases and J by 6 bases; unmatched bases: 3. The CDR3 contains 13 residues.

The chain couples TRBV9 to TRBJ2-1, with 9 positions matching TRBD2. The CDR3 has 15 amino acids. CDR1 is SGDLS and CDR2 is YYNGEE in the germline V gene. The V segment lost 0 bases and the J segment 4 bases; nucleotides outside the gene matches: 2. The CDR3 sequence is CASSVASGAYNEQFF. The DNA of the CDR3 is TGTGCCAGCAGCGTAGCTAGCGGGGCATACAATGAGCAGTTCTTC. The full variable domain, rest sourced from reference TRBV9 and TRBJ2-1, is DSGVTQTPKHLITATGQRVTLRCSPRSGDLSVYWYQQSLDQGLQFLIQYYNGEERAKGNILERFSAQQFPDLHSELNLSSLELGDSALYFCASSVASGAYNEQFFGPGTRLTVL.

J is TRBJ2-5 and V is TRBV6-5; D unclear. CDR3 size: 12 residues. Between the trimmed V and J ends, which lost 6 bases and 6 bases, there was a span of 11 bases. Germline V gene lookup returns CDR1 MNHEY and CDR2 SVGAGI. CDR3 DNA sequence: TGTGCCAGCAGCTCCGGGCGCAAGACCCAGTACTTC. It is translated as CASSSGRKTQYF.